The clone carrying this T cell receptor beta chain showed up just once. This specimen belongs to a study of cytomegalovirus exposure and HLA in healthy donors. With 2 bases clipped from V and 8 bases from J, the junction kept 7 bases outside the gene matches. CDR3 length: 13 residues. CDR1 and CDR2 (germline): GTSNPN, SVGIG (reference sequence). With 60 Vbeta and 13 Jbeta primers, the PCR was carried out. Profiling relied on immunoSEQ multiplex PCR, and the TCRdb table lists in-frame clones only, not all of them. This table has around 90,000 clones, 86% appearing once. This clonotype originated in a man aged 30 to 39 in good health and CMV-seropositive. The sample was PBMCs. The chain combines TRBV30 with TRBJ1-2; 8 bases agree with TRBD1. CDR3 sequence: CAWSSSGGWGYTF. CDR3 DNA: TGTGCCTGGAGTTCTTCAGGGGGCTGGGGCTACACCTTC.